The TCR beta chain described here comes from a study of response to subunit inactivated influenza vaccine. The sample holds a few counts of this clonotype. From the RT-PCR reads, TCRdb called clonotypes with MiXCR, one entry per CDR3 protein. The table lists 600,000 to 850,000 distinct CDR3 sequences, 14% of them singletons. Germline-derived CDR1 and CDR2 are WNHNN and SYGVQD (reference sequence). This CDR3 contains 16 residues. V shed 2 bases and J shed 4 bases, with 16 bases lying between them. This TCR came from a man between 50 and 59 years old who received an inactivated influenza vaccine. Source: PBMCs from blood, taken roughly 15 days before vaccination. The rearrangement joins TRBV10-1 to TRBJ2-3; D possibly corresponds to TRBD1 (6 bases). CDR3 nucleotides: TGCGCCAGCAGTGAGGGTGGCGAACAGGGTGCAGATACGCAGTATTTT. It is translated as CASSEGGEQGADTQYF.